A selection of T cell receptor beta chains follows, all from one sample in a study of early T cells in non-severe SARS-CoV-2 infection. Using its own MiXCR run on the 5' RACE reads, TCRdb lists one record per CDR3 protein. Here the sample spans about 18,000 distinct CDR3 sequences, over 5% being singletons. The sample taken for sequencing was whole blood. The receptors come from an adult who was a healthcare worker with PCR-confirmed SARS-CoV-2 infection or an uninfected control (not recorded which). CDR3s include the opening cysteine and the closing phenylalanine or tryptophan. Fields, in order: J gene, V gene, CDR3 length, CDR3 protein.

j_call: TRBJ2-7
v_call: TRBV12-3/TRBV12-4
cdr3_length: 13
cdr3_aa: CASSLGQGYEQYF

j_call: TRBJ2-1
v_call: TRBV3-1
cdr3_length: 14
cdr3_aa: CASSHRTSGNEQFF

j_call: TRBJ2-3
v_call: TRBV4-2
cdr3_length: 15
cdr3_aa: CASSQEAGGLVTQYF

j_call: TRBJ2-1
v_call: TRBV20-1
cdr3_length: 17
cdr3_aa: CSARRVRGHPLYNEQFF

j_call: TRBJ2-3
v_call: TRBV27
cdr3_length: 13
cdr3_aa: CASSLSSTDTQYF

j_call: TRBJ1-1
v_call: TRBV18
cdr3_length: 11
cdr3_aa: CASTRQGEAFF

j_call: TRBJ2-7
v_call: TRBV11-3
cdr3_length: 14
cdr3_aa: CASSPPGQSYEQYF

j_call: TRBJ2-3
v_call: TRBV7-8
cdr3_length: 14
cdr3_aa: CASSLGASTDTQYF

j_call: TRBJ2-3
v_call: TRBV18
cdr3_length: 15
cdr3_aa: CASSQQGPPEDTQYF

j_call: TRBJ1-1
v_call: TRBV18
cdr3_length: 16
cdr3_aa: CASSPLEGLGYTEAFF

j_call: TRBJ2-7
v_call: TRBV7-9
cdr3_length: 13
cdr3_aa: CASSREMGYEQYF

j_call: TRBJ2-1
v_call: TRBV10-3
cdr3_length: 17
cdr3_aa: CAISEITVGFSYNEQFF

j_call: TRBJ2-1
v_call: TRBV4-1
cdr3_length: 16
cdr3_aa: CASSQVRLQVYHEQFF

j_call: TRBJ2-7
v_call: TRBV19
cdr3_length: 14
cdr3_aa: CASTPGSLPVEQYF

j_call: TRBJ2-3
v_call: TRBV12-3/TRBV12-4
cdr3_length: 11
cdr3_aa: CASSLADTQYF

j_call: TRBJ1-1
v_call: TRBV29-1
cdr3_length: 13
cdr3_aa: CSVDYSENTEAFF

j_call: TRBJ2-7
v_call: TRBV7-2
cdr3_length: 15
cdr3_aa: CASSFGWEVSHEQYF

j_call: TRBJ2-1
v_call: TRBV5-1
cdr3_length: 14
cdr3_aa: CASSLGTLDNEQFF

j_call: TRBJ1-4
v_call: TRBV6-5
cdr3_length: 14
cdr3_aa: CASKRTGAWKKLFF

j_call: TRBJ1-2
v_call: TRBV20-1
cdr3_length: 14
cdr3_aa: CSASRDRANYGYTF

j_call: TRBJ1-1
v_call: TRBV6-1
cdr3_length: 14
cdr3_aa: CASSEGEGGTEAFF

j_call: TRBJ2-7
v_call: TRBV5-4
cdr3_length: 13
cdr3_aa: CASSLIGTGEQYF

j_call: TRBJ1-1
v_call: TRBV20-1
cdr3_length: 11
cdr3_aa: CSPSGGPEAFF

j_call: TRBJ2-1
v_call: TRBV5-1
cdr3_length: 11
cdr3_aa: CASSSLNEQFF

j_call: TRBJ1-1
v_call: TRBV3-1
cdr3_length: 15
cdr3_aa: CASSPLVVTNTEAFF

j_call: TRBJ2-1
v_call: TRBV5-1
cdr3_length: 15
cdr3_aa: CASSLASGSHNEQFF

j_call: TRBJ2-7
v_call: TRBV2
cdr3_length: 14
cdr3_aa: CASSEGGQAYEQYF

j_call: TRBJ2-1
v_call: TRBV30
cdr3_length: 10
cdr3_aa: CAWGENEQFF

j_call: TRBJ2-7
v_call: TRBV6-5
cdr3_length: 16
cdr3_aa: CASSYSMRPALNEQYF

j_call: TRBJ1-5
v_call: TRBV12-3/TRBV12-4
cdr3_length: 16
cdr3_aa: CASSYRDRGQGQPQHF

j_call: TRBJ1-2
v_call: TRBV19
cdr3_length: 14
cdr3_aa: CASSPRVVNYGYTF

j_call: TRBJ2-7
v_call: TRBV9
cdr3_length: 15
cdr3_aa: CASSPQPDGDYEQYF

j_call: TRBJ2-2
v_call: TRBV20-1
cdr3_length: 14
cdr3_aa: CSARPGRYTGELFF

j_call: TRBJ2-5
v_call: TRBV28
cdr3_length: 17
cdr3_aa: CASSGLAGEPNTETQYF

j_call: TRBJ1-5
v_call: TRBV7-6
cdr3_length: 14
cdr3_aa: CASSEERARQPQHF

j_call: TRBJ2-7
v_call: TRBV29-1
cdr3_length: 12
cdr3_aa: CSVRQGAYEQYF

j_call: TRBJ2-5
v_call: TRBV20-1
cdr3_length: 13
cdr3_aa: CSASGPPEETQYF

j_call: TRBJ1-2
v_call: TRBV27
cdr3_length: 16
cdr3_aa: CASSLVYTGRFRGYTF

j_call: TRBJ1-2
v_call: TRBV12-3/TRBV12-4
cdr3_length: 12
cdr3_aa: CASSNRLEGYTF

j_call: TRBJ2-5
v_call: TRBV7-8
cdr3_length: 16
cdr3_aa: CASSPEDPGLKETQYF

j_call: TRBJ2-1
v_call: TRBV29-1
cdr3_length: 14
cdr3_aa: CSVEDVDRGNEQFF

j_call: TRBJ1-2
v_call: TRBV27
cdr3_length: 17
cdr3_aa: CASSFLPLNRGDYGYTF

j_call: TRBJ2-7
v_call: TRBV7-9
cdr3_length: 15
cdr3_aa: CASSSFGLGKNEQYF

j_call: TRBJ2-7
v_call: TRBV5-4
cdr3_length: 15
cdr3_aa: CASSRTGSRGYEQYF

j_call: TRBJ1-5
v_call: TRBV11-3
cdr3_length: 15
cdr3_aa: CASSQGPYSNQPQHF

j_call: TRBJ1-5
v_call: TRBV24-1
cdr3_length: 13
cdr3_aa: CATSDRSNQPQHF

j_call: TRBJ2-7
v_call: TRBV19
cdr3_length: 16
cdr3_aa: CASSPRTSGNPYEQYF

j_call: TRBJ1-1
v_call: TRBV29-1
cdr3_length: 14
cdr3_aa: CSVDLTGMNTEAFF

j_call: TRBJ1-5
v_call: TRBV29-1
cdr3_length: 14
cdr3_aa: CSVSGDYGNQPQHF

j_call: TRBJ2-2
v_call: TRBV10-2
cdr3_length: 14
cdr3_aa: CASRVGQNTGELFF

j_call: TRBJ1-1
v_call: TRBV5-1
cdr3_length: 12
cdr3_aa: CASSLTDTEAFF

j_call: TRBJ2-1
v_call: TRBV2
cdr3_length: 15
cdr3_aa: CASSPLAGQDNEQFF

j_call: TRBJ1-1
v_call: TRBV5-5
cdr3_length: 14
cdr3_aa: CASSITGGNTEAFF

j_call: TRBJ1-1
v_call: TRBV3-1
cdr3_length: 15
cdr3_aa: CASSQVGAGTGEAFF

j_call: TRBJ2-3
v_call: TRBV7-3
cdr3_length: 16
cdr3_aa: CASSLIWGGGTDTQYF

j_call: TRBJ2-3
v_call: TRBV10-3
cdr3_length: 15
cdr3_aa: CAIREAGLSTDTQYF

j_call: TRBJ1-4
v_call: TRBV25-1
cdr3_length: 16
cdr3_aa: CASSDVWSGRDEKLFF

j_call: TRBJ1-1
v_call: TRBV7-6
cdr3_length: 11
cdr3_aa: CASSQNTEAFF

j_call: TRBJ2-7
v_call: TRBV4-1
cdr3_length: 14
cdr3_aa: CASSQNRLTYEQYF

j_call: TRBJ1-5
v_call: TRBV19
cdr3_length: 17
cdr3_aa: CASAPRQTLNSNQPQHF